This T cell receptor (beta chain) was sequenced during a study of blood T cell repertoires in COVID-19. Germline V gene data show CDR1 as MNHEY and CDR2 as SVGEGT. V lost 3 bases to trimming and J lost 5 bases, with 13 bases between them. This CDR3 has 14 residues. This clone was recorded only once. Generated by immunoSEQ multiplex PCR, the TCRdb table keeps only in-frame clones and is missing some. The data show about 35,000 clones, approximately 71% seen once. This TCR came from a human donor in a cohort sampled during active COVID-19. The sequencing sample was made of peripheral blood. The chain has TRBV6-2 or TRBV6-3 and TRBJ2-5; a possible D gene is TRBD1 (6 bases). The CDR3 sequence: CASSYADSRETQYF. The CDR3 nucleotides are TGTGCCAGCAGTTATGCGGACAGCCGGGAGACCCAGTACTTC.